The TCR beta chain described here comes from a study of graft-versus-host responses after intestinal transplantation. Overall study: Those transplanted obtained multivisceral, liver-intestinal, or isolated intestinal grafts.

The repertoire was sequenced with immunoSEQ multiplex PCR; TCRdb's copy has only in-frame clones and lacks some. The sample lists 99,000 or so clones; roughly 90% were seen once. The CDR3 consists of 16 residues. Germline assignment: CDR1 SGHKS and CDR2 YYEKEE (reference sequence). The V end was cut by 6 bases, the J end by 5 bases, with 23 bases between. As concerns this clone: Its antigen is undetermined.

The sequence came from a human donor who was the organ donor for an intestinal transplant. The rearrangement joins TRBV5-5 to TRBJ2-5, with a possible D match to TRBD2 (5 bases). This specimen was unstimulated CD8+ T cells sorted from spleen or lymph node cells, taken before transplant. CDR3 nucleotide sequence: TGTGCCAGCACCAACCCAGGACTCTTAATGGAGGAGACCCAGTACTTC. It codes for CASTNPGLLMEETQYF.